This TCR beta chain comes out of a study of blood T cell repertoires in COVID-19. Method: immunoSEQ multiplex PCR; TCRdb's copy keeps in-frame clones and lacks some. This sample has about 110,000 clones, with approximately 90% found just once. The sample taken for sequencing was peripheral blood. This TCR derives from a man in his fifties with active or convalescent COVID-19.

CDR3 nucleotide sequence: TGTGCCAGCAGTTACGTCTCAGCGGGAGGCCCCTACGAGCAGTACTTC. This codes for CASSYVSAGGPYEQYF. The chain joins TRBV6-5 to TRBJ2-7; 9 bases agree with TRBD2. Germline V CDR1 and CDR2: MNHEY, SVGAGI. V lost 2 bases and J lost 2; bases outside the gene matches: 7. This CDR3 comprises 16 residues.